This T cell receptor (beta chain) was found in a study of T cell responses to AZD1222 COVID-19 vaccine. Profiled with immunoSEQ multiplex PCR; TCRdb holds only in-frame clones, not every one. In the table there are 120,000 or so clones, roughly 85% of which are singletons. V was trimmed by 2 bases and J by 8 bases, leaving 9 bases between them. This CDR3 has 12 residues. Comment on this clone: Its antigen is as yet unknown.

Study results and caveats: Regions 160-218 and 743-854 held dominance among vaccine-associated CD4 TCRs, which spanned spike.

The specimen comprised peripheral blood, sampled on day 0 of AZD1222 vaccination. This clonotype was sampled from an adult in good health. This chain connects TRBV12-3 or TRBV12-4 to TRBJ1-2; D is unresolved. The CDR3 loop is CASSLSGVGYTF. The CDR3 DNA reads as TGTGCCAGCAGTTTAAGCGGGGTCGGCTACACCTTC.